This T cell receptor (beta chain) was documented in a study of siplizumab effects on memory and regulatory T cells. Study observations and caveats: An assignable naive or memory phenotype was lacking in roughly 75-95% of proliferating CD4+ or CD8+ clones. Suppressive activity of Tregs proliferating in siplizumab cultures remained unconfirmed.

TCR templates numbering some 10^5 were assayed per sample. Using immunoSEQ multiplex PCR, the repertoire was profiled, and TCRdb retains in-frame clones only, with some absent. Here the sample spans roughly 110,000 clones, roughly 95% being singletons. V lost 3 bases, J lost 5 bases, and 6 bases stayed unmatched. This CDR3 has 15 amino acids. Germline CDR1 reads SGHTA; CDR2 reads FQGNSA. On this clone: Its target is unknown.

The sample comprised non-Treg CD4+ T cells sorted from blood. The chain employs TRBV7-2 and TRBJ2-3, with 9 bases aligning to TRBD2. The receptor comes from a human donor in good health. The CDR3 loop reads CASSFSGGDQDTQYF. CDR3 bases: TGTGCCAGCAGCTTTAGCGGGGGAGACCAAGATACGCAGTATTTT. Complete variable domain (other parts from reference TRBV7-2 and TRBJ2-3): GAGVSQSPSNKVTEKGKDVELRCDPISGHTALYWYRQSLGQGLEFLIYFQGNSAPDKSGLPSDRFSAERTGGSVSTLTIQRTQQEDSAVYLCASSFSGGDQDTQYFGPGTRLTVL.